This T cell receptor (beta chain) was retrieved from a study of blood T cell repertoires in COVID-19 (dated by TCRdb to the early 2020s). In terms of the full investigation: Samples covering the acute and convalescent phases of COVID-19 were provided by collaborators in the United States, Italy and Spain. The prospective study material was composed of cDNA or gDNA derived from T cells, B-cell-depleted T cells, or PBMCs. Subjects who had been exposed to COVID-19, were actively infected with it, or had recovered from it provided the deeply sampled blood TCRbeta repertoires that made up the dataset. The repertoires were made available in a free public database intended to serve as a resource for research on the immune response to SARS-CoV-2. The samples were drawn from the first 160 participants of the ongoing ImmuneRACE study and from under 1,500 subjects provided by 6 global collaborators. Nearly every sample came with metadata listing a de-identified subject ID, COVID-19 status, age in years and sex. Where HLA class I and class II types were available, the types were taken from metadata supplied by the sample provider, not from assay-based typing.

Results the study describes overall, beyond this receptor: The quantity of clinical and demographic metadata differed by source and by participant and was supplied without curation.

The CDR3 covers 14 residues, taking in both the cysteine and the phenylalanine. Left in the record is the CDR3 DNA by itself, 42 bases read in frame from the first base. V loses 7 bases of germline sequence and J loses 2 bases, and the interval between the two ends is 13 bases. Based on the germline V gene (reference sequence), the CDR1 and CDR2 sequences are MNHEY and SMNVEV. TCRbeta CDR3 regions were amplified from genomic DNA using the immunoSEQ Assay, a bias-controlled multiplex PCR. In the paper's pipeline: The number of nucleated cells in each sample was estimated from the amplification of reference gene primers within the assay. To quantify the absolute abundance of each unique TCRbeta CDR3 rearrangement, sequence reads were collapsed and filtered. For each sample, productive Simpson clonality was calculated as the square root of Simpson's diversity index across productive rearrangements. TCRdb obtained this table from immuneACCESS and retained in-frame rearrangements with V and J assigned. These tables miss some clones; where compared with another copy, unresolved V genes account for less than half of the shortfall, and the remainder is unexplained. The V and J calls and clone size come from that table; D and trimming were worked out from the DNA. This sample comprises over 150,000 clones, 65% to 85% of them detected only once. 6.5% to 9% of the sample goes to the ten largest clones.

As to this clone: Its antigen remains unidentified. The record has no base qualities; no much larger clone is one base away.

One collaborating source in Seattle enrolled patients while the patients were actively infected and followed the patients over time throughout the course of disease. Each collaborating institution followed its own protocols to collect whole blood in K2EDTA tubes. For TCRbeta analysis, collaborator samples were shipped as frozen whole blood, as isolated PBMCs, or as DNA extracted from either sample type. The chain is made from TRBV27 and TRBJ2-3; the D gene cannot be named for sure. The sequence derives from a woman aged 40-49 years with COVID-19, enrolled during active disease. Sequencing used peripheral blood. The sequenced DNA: TGTGCCAGCACACCAGATCGAACCACAGATACGCAGTATTTT. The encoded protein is CASTPDRTTDTQYF.